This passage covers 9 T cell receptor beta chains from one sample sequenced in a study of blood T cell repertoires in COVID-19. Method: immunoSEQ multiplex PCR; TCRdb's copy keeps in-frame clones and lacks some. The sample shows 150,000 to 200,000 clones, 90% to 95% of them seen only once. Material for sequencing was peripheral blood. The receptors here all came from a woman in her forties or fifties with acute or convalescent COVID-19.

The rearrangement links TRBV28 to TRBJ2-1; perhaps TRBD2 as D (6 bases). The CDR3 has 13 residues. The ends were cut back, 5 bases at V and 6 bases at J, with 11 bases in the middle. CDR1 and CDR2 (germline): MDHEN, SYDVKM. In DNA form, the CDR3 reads TGTGCCAGCAGTCGCCCGGGAGTCAATGAGCAGTTCTTC. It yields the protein CASSRPGVNEQFF.

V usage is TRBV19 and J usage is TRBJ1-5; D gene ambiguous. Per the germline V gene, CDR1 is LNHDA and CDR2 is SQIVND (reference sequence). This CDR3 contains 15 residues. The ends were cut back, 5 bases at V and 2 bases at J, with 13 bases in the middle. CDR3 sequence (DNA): TGTGCCAGTAGTGAGGGTCTGAGAGGCAATCAGCCCCAGCATTTT. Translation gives CASSEGLRGNQPQHF.

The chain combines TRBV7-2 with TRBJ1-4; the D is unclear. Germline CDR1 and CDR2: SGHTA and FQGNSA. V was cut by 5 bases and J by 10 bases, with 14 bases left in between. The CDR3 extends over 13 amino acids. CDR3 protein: CASSPQTEGKLFF. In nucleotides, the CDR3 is TGTGCCAGCAGCCCCCAGACCGAGGGAAAACTGTTTTTT.

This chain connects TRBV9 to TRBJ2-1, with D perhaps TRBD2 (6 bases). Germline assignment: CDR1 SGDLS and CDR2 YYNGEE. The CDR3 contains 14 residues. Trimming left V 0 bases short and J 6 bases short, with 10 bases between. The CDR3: CASSVATGANEQFF. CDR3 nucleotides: TGTGCCAGCAGCGTAGCTACGGGAGCCAATGAGCAGTTCTTC.

The CDR3 loop is CSRTLCTDTQYF. The CDR3 nucleotides read TGCAGCCGGACACTCTGCACAGATACGCAGTATTTT. The V and J genes are TRBV29-1 and TRBJ2-3; tentative D call: TRBD1 (5 bases). The CDR3 has 12 amino acids. CDR1 SQVTM and CDR2 ANQGSEA come from the germline V gene. The V gene lost 8 bases and the J gene lost 1 base, with 10 bases spanning the gap.

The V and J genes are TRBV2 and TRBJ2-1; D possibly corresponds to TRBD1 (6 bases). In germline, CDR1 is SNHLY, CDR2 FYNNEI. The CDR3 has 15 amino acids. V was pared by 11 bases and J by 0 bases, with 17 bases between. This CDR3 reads CAAKEGEISYNEQFF. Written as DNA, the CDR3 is TGTGCCGCTAAAGAGGGGGAAATCTCCTACAATGAGCAGTTCTTC.

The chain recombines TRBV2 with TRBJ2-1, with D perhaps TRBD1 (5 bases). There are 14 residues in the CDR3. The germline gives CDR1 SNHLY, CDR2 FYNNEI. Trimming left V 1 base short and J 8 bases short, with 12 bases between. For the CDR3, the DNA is TGTGCCAGCAGTGAAGGTGGCACAGGTTATGAGCAGTTCTTC. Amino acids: CASSEGGTGYEQFF.

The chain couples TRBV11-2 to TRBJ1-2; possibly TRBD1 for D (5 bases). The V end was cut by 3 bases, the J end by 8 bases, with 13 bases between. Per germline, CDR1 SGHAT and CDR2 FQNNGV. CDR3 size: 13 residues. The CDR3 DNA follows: TGTGCCAGCAGCTTGGCAGGGTCGGCGGGCTACACCTTC. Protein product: CASSLAGSAGYTF.

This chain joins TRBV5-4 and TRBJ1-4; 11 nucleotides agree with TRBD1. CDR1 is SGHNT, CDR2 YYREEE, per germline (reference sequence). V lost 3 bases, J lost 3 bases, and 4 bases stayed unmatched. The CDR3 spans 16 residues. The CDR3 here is CASSSGQGAANEKLFF. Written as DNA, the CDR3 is TGTGCCAGCAGCTCCGGACAGGGGGCGGCTAATGAAAAACTGTTTTTT. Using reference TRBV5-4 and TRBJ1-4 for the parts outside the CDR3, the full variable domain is ETGVTQSPTHLIKTRGQQVTLRCSSQSGHNTVSWYQQALGQGPQFIFQYYREEENGRGNFPPRFSGLQFPNYSSELNVNALELDDSALYLCASSSGQGAANEKLFFGSGTQLSVL.